The 24 T cell receptor beta chains listed next were all sequenced from one sample in a study of blood T cell repertoires in COVID-19. Sequenced by immunoSEQ multiplex PCR; TCRdb stores in-frame clones only, minus some. The data show approximately 70,000 clones, over 80% seen once. The sequencing sample was made of peripheral blood. These receptors originate from a man at least 80 years old with active or convalescent COVID-19.

The V and J genes are TRBV5-1 and TRBJ1-2; 8 bases fit TRBD1. The CDR3 covers 14 residues. The germline gives CDR1 SGHRS, CDR2 YFSETQ. V shed 3 bases, J shed 4 bases, and the junction held 5 bases outside the gene matches. CDR3 nucleotides: TGCGCCAGCAGCTCCACAGGGGGAGGCTATGGCTACACCTTC. This encodes CASSSTGGGYGYTF.

The genes are TRBV7-2 and TRBJ1-2; D is perhaps TRBD1 (5 bases). This CDR3 has 14 amino acids. The V end was cut by 8 bases, the J end by 7 bases, with 20 bases between. Looked up from germline, CDR1 is SGHTA and CDR2 is FQGNSA. CDR3 region: CASRNPPDGGGYTF. For the CDR3, the DNA is TGTGCCAGCCGAAACCCACCGGACGGGGGTGGCTACACCTTC.

The chain recombines TRBV29-1 with TRBJ1-3; 7 nucleotides match TRBD1. The CDR3 loop spans 12 amino acids. J gave up 4 bases and V 6 bases, and 3 bases lay outside the gene matches. Germline CDR1 is SQVTM and CDR2 is ANQGSEA. CDR3 sequence reads: CSVRTGGNTIYF. The CDR3 bases are TGCAGCGTACGGACAGGAGGAAACACCATATATTTT.

The chain combines TRBV2 with TRBJ2-5, with D tentatively TRBD2 (6 bases). This CDR3 contains 13 residues. The V end lost 6 bases, the J end lost 2 bases, and 10 bases lay between the germline ends. Germline-derived CDR1 and CDR2 are SNHLY and FYNNEI. CDR3 in amino acids: CASSVAEQETQYF. CDR3 DNA: TGTGCCAGCAGCGTAGCGGAGCAAGAGACCCAGTACTTC.

V is TRBV12-5 and J is TRBJ1-5; TRBD1 matches at 9 bases. CDR3 size: 17 residues. CDR1 and CDR2 (germline): LGHNT, FRNRAP. The ends lost 2 bases at V and 2 bases at J; junction bases unmatched: 7. CDR3: CASGLKTGGVGNQPQHF. In DNA, the CDR3 is TGTGCTAGTGGTTTGAAGACAGGGGGAGTTGGCAATCAGCCCCAGCATTTT.

This rearrangement joins TRBV2 to TRBJ1-5; D ambiguous. This CDR3 comprises 13 residues. V was trimmed by 5 bases and J by 6 bases, leaving 11 bases between them. Germline assignment: CDR1 SNHLY and CDR2 FYNNEI. The CDR3 loop reads CASSNEGGQPQHF. Written as DNA, the CDR3 is TGTGCCAGCAGTAACGAGGGTGGTCAGCCCCAGCATTTT.

The gene calls are TRBV7-2 and TRBJ2-7, with 8 nucleotides matching TRBD2. Germline V lookup: CDR1 SGHTA, CDR2 FQGNSA. There are 14 residues in the CDR3. The V and J ends lost 7 bases and 0 bases, in that order; junction bases with no gene match: 5. The CDR3 loop is CASNRGGSSYEQYF. The CDR3 DNA is TGTGCCAGCAACCGGGGGGGGAGCTCCTACGAGCAGTACTTC.

This clone occurred a few times. The chain is built from TRBV3-1 (or the pseudogene TRBV3-2) and TRBJ2-3, with TRBD1 matching 9 bases. CDR1 and CDR2 (germline): LGHDT, YNNKEL (reference sequence). J gave up 5 bases and V 5 bases, and 5 bases lay outside the gene matches. The CDR3 sequence is 14 residues long. The CDR3: CASSGGQGIDTQYF. The CDR3 DNA follows: TGTGCCAGCAGCGGGGGACAGGGAATAGATACGCAGTATTTT.

This sequence joins TRBV5-1 and TRBJ1-1, with D maybe TRBD1 (6 bases). The CDR3 extends over 16 amino acids. Deletions cut 0 bases from V and 3 bases from J, with 15 bases between. The germline V gene encodes CDR1 SGHRS and CDR2 YFSETQ. CDR3 sequence: CASSLVSGAIYTEAFF. The CDR3 bases are TGCGCCAGCAGCTTGGTTTCAGGGGCGATCTACACTGAAGCTTTCTTT.

The rearrangement uses TRBV15 and TRBJ2-5, with 7 bases fitting TRBD2. CDR3 length: 11 residues. Trimming took 7 bases from V and 5 from J; bases not matched to a gene: 1. Germline CDR1 reads LNHNV; CDR2 reads YYDKDF (reference sequence). The CDR3 spells CATKGGETQYF. CDR3 in DNA: TGTGCCACCAAGGGAGGGGAGACCCAGTACTTC. The full variable domain, rest sourced from reference TRBV15 and TRBJ2-5, is DAMVIQNPRYQVTQFGKPVTLSCSQTLNHNVMYWYQQKSSQAPKLLFHYYDKDFNNEADTPDNFQSRRPNTSFCFLDIRSPGLGDTAMYLCATKGGETQYFGPGTRLLVL.

The V and J genes are TRBV6-2 or TRBV6-3 and TRBJ2-3; 11 bases match TRBD2. The CDR3 covers 16 residues. The V gene's germline CDR1 is MNHEY and CDR2 SVGEGT. The junction had 9 bases not matched to a gene; V was cut back by 5 bases and J by 5 bases. The CDR3 DNA is TGTGCCAGCAGTGACGTGACTAGCGGGAAGAGAGATACGCAGTATTTT. Protein: CASSDVTSGKRDTQYF.

This chain joins TRBV13 and TRBJ2-7, with 15 bases that match TRBD2. This CDR3 has 20 amino acids. V gave up 5 bases and J gave up 0 bases; unmatched junction bases: 14. Germline loops: CDR1 PRHDT, CDR2 FYEKMQ (reference sequence). The CDR3 reads CASSISRGTSGRSSSYEQYF. The CDR3 nucleotides read TGTGCCAGCAGCATTAGTAGGGGGACTAGCGGGAGGTCGAGCTCCTACGAGCAGTACTTC.

This chain uses TRBV6-5 with TRBJ2-7; tentative D call: TRBD2 (5 bases). This CDR3 contains 13 residues. The V gene's germline CDR1 is MNHEY and CDR2 SVGAGI. Trimming shortened V by 6 bases and J by 0 bases, and 9 bases separated the two germline ends. CDR3 DNA sequence: TGTGCCAGCAGCGCGGGCAACTCCTACGAGCAGTACTTC. It yields the protein CASSAGNSYEQYF.

This clone was counted only a few times. This chain joins TRBV10-3 and TRBJ2-3, with 11 bases that match TRBD2. V shed 5 bases and J 2 bases; nucleotides not matched to a gene: 3. The CDR3 sequence is 15 residues long. Per the germline V gene, CDR1 is ENHRY and CDR2 is SYGVKD. Here the CDR3 DNA reads TGTGCCATCAGTTTGGGACTAGCGGACACAGATACGCAGTATTTT. It specifies CAISLGLADTDTQYF.

The V and J genes are TRBV6-5 and TRBJ2-3; D is unresolved. Trimming pared 5 bases from V and 1 base from J, leaving 10 bases between. The CDR3 runs 14 residues. CDR1 is MNHEY, CDR2 SVGAGI, per germline. CDR3 protein: CASSLMFGTDTQYF. The CDR3 DNA reads as TGTGCCAGCAGTCTTATGTTCGGCACAGATACGCAGTATTTT.

This clone was seen only a few times. The rearrangement joins TRBV5-8 to TRBJ2-1; D might be TRBD2 (6 bases). Trimming took 4 bases from V and 5 from J, leaving 16 bases between them. The CDR3 is made up of 15 amino acids. CDR1 is SGHTS, CDR2 YDEGEE, per germline. CDR3 region: CASSPTPGGNNEQFF. In DNA form, the CDR3 reads TGTGCCAGCAGCCCGACGCCCGGGGGAAACAATGAGCAGTTCTTC.

A few counts support this clone. The chain recombines TRBV11-2 with TRBJ1-1; 9 bases are shared with TRBD1. The CDR3 has 16 residues. V shed 5 bases, J shed 0 bases, and the junction held 7 bases outside the gene matches. Germline CDR1 and CDR2: SGHAT and FQNNGV. The CDR3 is CASSRQGGNMNTEAFF. CDR3 nucleotides: TGTGCCAGCAGCCGACAGGGGGGCAACATGAACACTGAAGCTTTCTTT.

This chain joins TRBV10-3 and TRBJ1-3, with D uncertain. Germline V CDR1 and CDR2: ENHRY, SYGVKD. This CDR3 is built from 15 residues. The germline V and J ends were trimmed by 10 bases and 0 bases, with 16 bases remaining between them. The CDR3 spells CATHPLAGSGNTIYF. In DNA, the CDR3 is TGTGCCACACATCCCTTGGCAGGCTCTGGAAACACCATATATTTT.

About this clone itself: Other DNA sequences within the sample encode an identical CDR3. The gene calls are TRBV5-1 and TRBJ1-1; tentatively, D is TRBD1 (5 bases). This CDR3 spans 13 amino acids. Deletions cut 6 bases from V and 0 bases from J, with 9 bases between. Germline V lookup: CDR1 SGHRS, CDR2 YFSETQ. Here the CDR3 DNA reads TGCGCCAGCAATCGGGGGATGAACACTGAAGCTTTCTTT. Encoded protein: CASNRGMNTEAFF.

The chain uses TRBV3-1 (or the pseudogene TRBV3-2) and TRBJ2-3; TRBD1 aligns across 7 bases. The CDR3 contains 16 residues. V lost 0 bases to trimming and J lost 5 bases; unmatched junction nucleotides: 8. The germline gives CDR1 LGHDT, CDR2 YNNKEL (reference sequence). CDR3 region: CASSQEVRGGEDTQYF. In nucleotides, the CDR3 is TGTGCCAGCAGCCAAGAGGTACGAGGGGGCGAAGATACGCAGTATTTT.

This clone has a single count. This chain links TRBV29-1 with TRBJ2-3; 7 bases are a match to TRBD1. CDR1 and CDR2 from the germline V gene are SQVTM and ANQGSEA. The V gene end was trimmed by 0 bases and the J gene end by 6 bases; junction bases not matched to a gene: 15. The CDR3 contains 17 residues. The chain's CDR3 is CSVEEIVSRGRPDTQYF. The CDR3 DNA is TGCAGCGTTGAAGAGATTGTTAGTAGGGGGCGGCCGGATACGCAGTATTTT.

CDR3 residues: CASCGQGNSPLHF. The CDR3, as DNA: TGTGCCAGCTGTGGGCAGGGTAATTCACCCCTCCACTTT. The genes are TRBV2 and TRBJ1-6; a possible D gene is TRBD1 (5 bases). The V gene lost 8 bases and the J gene lost 6 bases, with 11 bases spanning the gap. CDR1 SNHLY and CDR2 FYNNEI come from the germline V gene. This CDR3 has 13 residues. Combining the CDR3 with reference TRBV2 and TRBJ1-6 gives the whole variable domain EPEVTQTPSHQVTQMGQEVILRCVPISNHLYFYWYRQILGQKVEFLVSFYNNEISEKSEIFDDQFSVERPDGSNFTLKIRSTKLEDSAMYFCASCGQGNSPLHFGNGTRLTVT.

The chain joins TRBV4-1 to TRBJ2-3; tentatively, D is TRBD2 (5 bases). CDR3 size: 16 residues. Trimming removed 0 bases from V and 8 bases from J, with 18 bases in between. The germline gives CDR1 MGHRA, CDR2 YSYEKL. CDR3 nucleotides: TGCGCCAGCAGCCAAGAAGCTACTAGGGCCGGTCGTACGCAGTATTTT. Translation gives CASSQEATRAGRTQYF.

V usage is TRBV10-3 and J usage is TRBJ2-6, with 10 bases that match TRBD2. Germline values: CDR1 ENHRY, CDR2 SYGVKD. The CDR3 has 21 residues. The ends lost 2 bases at V and 0 bases at J; junction bases unmatched: 13. CDR3 DNA: TGTGCCATCAGTGAGCACAGGGCGGGTAGCGGGAGGAGCTCTGGGGCCAACGTCCTGACTTTC. Protein sequence: CAISEHRAGSGRSSGANVLTF.